This T cell receptor beta chain stems from a study of T-cell reconstitution after alpha-beta-depleted transplantation in children. In its sample, this clonotype was seen many times. Trimming stripped 6 bases from V and 11 bases from J, with 21 bases between. Germline CDR1 and CDR2: SNHLY and FYNNEI. This CDR3 comprises 14 residues. During its preparation, the TCRbeta library received unique molecular identifiers. MiXCR, run by TCRdb on the PCR reads, gives a single entry per CDR3 protein. This repertoire shows 190,000 or so distinct CDR3 sequences, more than 6.5% found once; its top ten account for 3%.

This TCR was recovered from a human donor who donated a stem cell graft to a child with Wiskott-Aldrich syndrome. Sequences were derived from PBMCs from the stem cell graft donor, sampled from the stem cell graft. V is TRBV2 and J is TRBJ2-3; the D gene is possibly TRBD1 (5 bases). CDR3 bases: TGTGCCAGCAGCGCCCAACTAAGGGGATGGGGGCAGTATTTT. Translation gives CASSAQLRGWGQYF. Full variable domain (remainder filled in from reference TRBV2 and TRBJ2-3): EPEVTQTPSHQVTQMGQEVILRCVPISNHLYFYWYRQILGQKVEFLVSFYNNEISEKSEIFDDQFSVERPDGSNFTLKIRSTKLEDSAMYFCASSAQLRGWGQYFGPGTRLTVL.